One sample yielded the 18 T cell receptor beta chains listed below, sequenced in a study of blood T cell repertoires in COVID-19. The protocol was immunoSEQ multiplex PCR, while the TCRdb copy is restricted to in-frame clones and leaves out a portion. The data hold some 330,000 clones, with 80% to 90% observed a single time. Sequencing was carried out using PBMCs or T cells enriched from blood (not recorded which). All receptors come from a man aged 25 to 40 who had recovered from COVID-19.

The chain is built from TRBV3-1 (or the pseudogene TRBV3-2) and TRBJ1-3; D unresolved. The germline V gene has CDR1 LGHDT and CDR2 YNNKEL (reference sequence). This CDR3 is built from 11 residues. V dropped 3 bases and J dropped 8 bases, with 5 bases sitting between them. CDR3 bases: TGTGCCAGCAGCCAGGGAGACACCATATATTTT. It specifies CASSQGDTIYF.

The CDR3 DNA follows: TGTGCCAGCAGCCTTCCGGGAACAGGGGCCGGAAACACCATATATTTT. Its translation: CASSLPGTGAGNTIYF. This chain uses TRBV7-9 with TRBJ1-3; 7 nucleotides line up with TRBD1. The V and J ends lost 5 bases and 4 bases, in that order; junction bases with no gene match: 11. The CDR3 consists of 16 residues. Germline V gene lookup returns CDR1 SEHNR and CDR2 FQNEAQ (reference sequence).

This chain uses TRBV6-5 with TRBJ1-2; D perhaps matches TRBD1 (6 bases). The germline CDR1 and CDR2 sequences are MNHEY and SVGAGI. V shed 2 bases and J shed 4 bases, with 14 bases lying between them. The CDR3 covers 15 residues. CDR3 amino acids: CASSYLDRYFYGYTF. The CDR3 DNA reads as TGTGCCAGCAGTTACCTGGACAGATATTTCTATGGCTACACCTTC.

The rearrangement uses TRBV18 and TRBJ1-5; 9 nucleotides match TRBD1. V lost 4 bases to trimming and J lost 7 bases; unmatched junction nucleotides: 8. The CDR3 length is 15 residues. Germline CDR1 and CDR2: KGHSH and LQKENI. The CDR3 DNA sequence: TGTGCCAGCTCACTCACACAGGGGGCAGGGCAGCCCCAGCATTTT. This sequence encodes CASSLTQGAGQPQHF.

The J gene is TRBJ2-7, the V gene TRBV7-9, with TRBD1 matching 10 bases. Trimming at V came to 6 bases and at J to 7 bases, leaving 12 bases not matched to a gene. CDR3 size: 15 residues. Germline V CDR1 and CDR2: SEHNR, FQNEAQ (reference sequence). The CDR3 reads CASRGNRDRGEEQYF. CDR3 DNA sequence: TGTGCCAGCAGGGGAAACCGGGACAGGGGCGAGGAGCAGTACTTC.

V and J are TRBV5-1 and TRBJ1-4; 9 bases are shared with TRBD1. Unmatched junction bases numbered 2, after V lost 0 bases and J lost 2 bases. The CDR3 covers 16 residues. Germline values: CDR1 SGHRS, CDR2 YFSETQ. The CDR3 DNA follows: TGCGCCAGCAGCTTGGGCACAGGGGGCACTAATGAAAAACTGTTTTTT. Translation: CASSLGTGGTNEKLFF.

The genes are TRBV5-4 and TRBJ2-4, with D possibly TRBD2 on 5 matching bases. Looked up from germline, CDR1 is SGHNT and CDR2 is YYREEE (reference sequence). V lost 4 bases, J lost 7 bases, and 15 bases lay in between. The CDR3 extends over 14 amino acids. CDR3 amino acids: CASSDVSGGNIQYF. CDR3 coding DNA: TGTGCCAGCAGCGATGTCTCCGGCGGGAACATTCAGTACTTC.

The chain carries TRBV10-1 and TRBJ2-2; a possible D gene is TRBD2 (6 bases). There are 15 residues in the CDR3. CDR1 and CDR2 (germline): WNHNN, SYGVQD (reference sequence). Trimming removed 0 bases at V and 4 bases at J, with 9 bases between. The CDR3 reads CASSESGGGTGELFF. CDR3 nucleotide sequence: TGCGCCAGCAGTGAGTCGGGGGGAGGCACCGGGGAGCTGTTTTTT.

This chain links TRBV7-6 with TRBJ2-1, with D possibly TRBD1 on 6 matching bases. V lost 4 bases and J 5 bases, leaving 9 bases between the germline ends. This CDR3 region has 13 residues. Germline V gene sequence: CDR1 SGHVS, CDR2 FNYEAQ. Here the CDR3 DNA reads TGTGCCAGCAGCTCGGACAGAAACAATGAGCAGTTCTTC. Protein sequence: CASSSDRNNEQFF.

The rearrangement links TRBV14 to TRBJ1-1, with a possible D match to TRBD1 (5 bases). The CDR3 has 14 residues. Trimming left V 2 bases short and J 0 bases short, with 7 bases between. Germline assignment: CDR1 SGHDN and CDR2 FVKESK. The CDR3 reads CASSQPGLNTEAFF. CDR3 sequence (DNA): TGTGCCAGCAGCCAACCAGGGTTGAACACTGAAGCTTTCTTT.

V usage is TRBV7-8 and J usage is TRBJ2-5; 7 bases are a match to TRBD1. The V and J ends lost 2 bases and 2 bases, in that order; junction bases with no gene match: 8. This CDR3 contains 16 residues. CDR1 and CDR2 (germline): SGHVS, FQNEAQ. DNA of the CDR3: TGTGCCAGCAGCTTAAGATCAGGGACAGCGCAAGAGACCCAGTACTTC. Its translation is CASSLRSGTAQETQYF.

The chain uses TRBV5-4 and TRBJ1-1; TRBD1 might be the D (5 bases). In germline, CDR1 is SGHNT, CDR2 YYREEE (reference sequence). CDR3 length: 14 residues. V was trimmed by 3 bases and J by 6 bases, leaving 15 bases between them. This CDR3 is CASSSGGGLAEAFF. The CDR3, as DNA: TGTGCCAGCAGCTCGGGGGGAGGGTTGGCTGAAGCTTTCTTT.

The rearrangement joins TRBV21-1 to TRBJ2-5; the table's D gene call, TRBD1, was not cross checked with the DNA. TRBV21-1 is designated a pseudogene. This CDR3 contains 15 residues. The CDR3 here is CASSIPDRGEETQYF. CDR3 sequence (DNA): TGTGCCAGCAGCATACCGGACAGGGGGGAAGAGACCCAGTACTTC.

This clone appeared once. The rearrangement joins TRBV11-3 to TRBJ2-1; no definite D call. Trimming cost V 7 bases and J 0 bases, with 10 bases left between them. The CDR3 has 14 residues. Per the germline V gene, CDR1 is SGHNT and CDR2 is YENEEA. CDR3 coding DNA: TGTGCCAGCATCCCGTCTAGCTCCTACAATGAGCAGTTCTTC. Its protein product is CASIPSSSYNEQFF.

This clone was recorded only once. The chain carries TRBV9 and TRBJ2-3; TRBD2 matches at 11 bases. The CDR3 totals 15 residues. J lost 5 bases, V lost 0 bases, and 2 bases had no gene match. From germline, CDR1 is SGDLS and CDR2 YYNGEE. CDR3: CASSVDGTSGDTQYF. CDR3 DNA sequence: TGTGCCAGCAGCGTAGATGGGACTAGCGGAGATACGCAGTATTTT.

This chain uses TRBV19 with TRBJ2-7; perhaps TRBD2 as D (6 bases). In germline, CDR1 is LNHDA, CDR2 SQIVND (reference sequence). The CDR3 has 14 amino acids. V was cut by 6 bases and J by 1 base, with 13 bases left in between. CDR3 sequence: CASSPWEASYEQYF. DNA for the CDR3: TGTGCCAGTAGCCCCTGGGAGGCATCCTACGAGCAGTACTTC.

In this sample, this clone turned up once. This chain joins TRBV7-2 and TRBJ2-5; 7 bases agree with TRBD2. CDR1 is SGHTA and CDR2 is FQGNSA in the germline V gene. The CDR3 is made up of 16 amino acids. V trimming: 5 bases; J trimming: 5 bases; junction bases outside the gene matches: 14. The CDR3, as DNA: TGTGCCAGCAGCCCCGGAGTACTAGCGATGTGGGAGACCCAGTACTTC. It yields the protein CASSPGVLAMWETQYF. Filled out from reference TRBV7-2 and TRBJ2-5, the complete variable domain reads GAGVSQSPSNKVTEKGKDVELRCDPISGHTALYWYRQSLGQGLEFLIYFQGNSAPDKSGLPSDRFSAERTGGSVSTLTIQRTQQEDSAVYLCASSPGVLAMWETQYFGPGTRLLVL.

The gene calls are TRBV9 and TRBJ1-6; a possible D gene is TRBD1 (5 bases). Trimming cost V 3 bases and J 7 bases, with 14 bases left between them. This CDR3 is 15 amino acids long. Germline lookup yields CDR1 SGDLS and CDR2 YYNGEE. CDR3 residues: CASSEGYVKNSPLHF. In DNA form, the CDR3 reads TGTGCCAGCAGCGAGGGGTATGTGAAGAATTCACCCCTCCACTTT. Full variable domain (missing parts from reference TRBV9 and TRBJ1-6): DSGVTQTPKHLITATGQRVTLRCSPRSGDLSVYWYQQSLDQGLQFLIQYYNGEERAKGNILERFSAQQFPDLHSELNLSSLELGDSALYFCASSEGYVKNSPLHFGNGTRLTVT.